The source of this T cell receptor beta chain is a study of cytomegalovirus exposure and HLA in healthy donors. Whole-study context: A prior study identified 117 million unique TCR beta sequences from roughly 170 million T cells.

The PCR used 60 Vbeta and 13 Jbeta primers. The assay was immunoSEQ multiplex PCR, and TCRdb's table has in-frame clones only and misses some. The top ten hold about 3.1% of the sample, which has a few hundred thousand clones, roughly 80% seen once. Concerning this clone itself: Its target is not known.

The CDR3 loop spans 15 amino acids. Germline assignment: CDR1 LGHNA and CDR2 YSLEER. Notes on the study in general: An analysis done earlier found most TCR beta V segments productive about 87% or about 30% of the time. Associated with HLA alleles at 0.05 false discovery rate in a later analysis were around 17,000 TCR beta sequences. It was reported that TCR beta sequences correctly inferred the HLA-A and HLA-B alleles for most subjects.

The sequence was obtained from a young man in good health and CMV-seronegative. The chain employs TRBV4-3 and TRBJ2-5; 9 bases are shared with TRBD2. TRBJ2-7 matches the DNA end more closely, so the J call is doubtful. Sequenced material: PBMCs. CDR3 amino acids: CASSQETSGGYEQYF. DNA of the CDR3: TGCGCCAGCAGCCAAGAGACTAGCGGAGGTTACGAGCAGTACTTC.